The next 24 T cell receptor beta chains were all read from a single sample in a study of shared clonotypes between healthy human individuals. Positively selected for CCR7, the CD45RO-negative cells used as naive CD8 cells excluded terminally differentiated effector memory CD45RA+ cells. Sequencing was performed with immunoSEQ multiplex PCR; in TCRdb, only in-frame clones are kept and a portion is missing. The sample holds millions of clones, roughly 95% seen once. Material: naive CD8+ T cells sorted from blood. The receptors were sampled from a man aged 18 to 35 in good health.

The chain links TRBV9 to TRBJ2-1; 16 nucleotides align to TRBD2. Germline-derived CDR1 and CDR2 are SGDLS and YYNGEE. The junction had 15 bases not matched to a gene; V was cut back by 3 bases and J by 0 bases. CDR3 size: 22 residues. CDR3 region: CASSGTTGTSGRDVSSYNEQFF. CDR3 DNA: TGTGCCAGCAGCGGAACGACCGGGACTAGCGGGAGGGACGTGAGCTCCTACAATGAGCAGTTCTTC.

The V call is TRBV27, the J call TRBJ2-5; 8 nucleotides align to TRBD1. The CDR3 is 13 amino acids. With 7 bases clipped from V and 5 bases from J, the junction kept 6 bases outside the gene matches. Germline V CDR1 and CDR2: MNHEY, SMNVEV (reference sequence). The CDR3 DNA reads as TGTGCCAGCAAGGAGGACAGGGACGAGACCCAGTACTTC. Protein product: CASKEDRDETQYF.

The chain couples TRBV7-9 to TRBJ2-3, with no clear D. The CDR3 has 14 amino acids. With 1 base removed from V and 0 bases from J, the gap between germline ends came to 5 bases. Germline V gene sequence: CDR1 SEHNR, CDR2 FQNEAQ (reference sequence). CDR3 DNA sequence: TGTGCCAGCAGCTTAGACCTGAGCACAGATACGCAGTATTTT. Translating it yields CASSLDLSTDTQYF. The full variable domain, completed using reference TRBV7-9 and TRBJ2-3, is DTGVSQNPRHKITKRGQNVTFRCDPISEHNRLYWYRQTLGQGPEFLTYFQNEAQLEKSRLLSDRFSAERPKGSFSTLEIQRTEQGDSAMYLCASSLDLSTDTQYFGPGTRLTVL.

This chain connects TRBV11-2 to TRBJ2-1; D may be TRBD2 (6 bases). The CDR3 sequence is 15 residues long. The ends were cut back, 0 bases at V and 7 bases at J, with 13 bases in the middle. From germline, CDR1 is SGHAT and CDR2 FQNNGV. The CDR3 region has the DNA TGTGCCAGCAGCTTAGATCGAGGCGGGATTAATGAGCAGTTCTTC. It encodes CASSLDRGGINEQFF.

CDR3 sequence (DNA): TGTGCCAGCAGTTCCCGGGCTGCGGGGGACACCATATATTTT. Protein sequence: CASSSRAAGDTIYF. The chain uses TRBV6-5 and TRBJ1-3; D might be TRBD1 (5 bases). The germline V gene encodes CDR1 MNHEY and CDR2 SVGAGI. The V and J ends lost 4 bases and 8 bases respectively, with 15 bases between them. The CDR3 consists of 14 residues.

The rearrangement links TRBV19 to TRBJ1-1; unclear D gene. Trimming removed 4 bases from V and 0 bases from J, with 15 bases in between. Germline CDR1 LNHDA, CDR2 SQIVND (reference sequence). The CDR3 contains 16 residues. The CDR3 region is CASSKGFETMNTEAFF. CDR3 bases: TGTGCCAGTAGTAAAGGGTTTGAAACCATGAACACTGAAGCTTTCTTT. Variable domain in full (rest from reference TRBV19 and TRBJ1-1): DGGITQSPKYLFRKEGQNVTLSCEQNLNHDAMYWYRQDPGQGLRLIYYSQIVNDFQKGDIAEGYSVSREKKESFPLTVTSAQKNPTAFYLCASSKGFETMNTEAFFGQGTRLTVV.

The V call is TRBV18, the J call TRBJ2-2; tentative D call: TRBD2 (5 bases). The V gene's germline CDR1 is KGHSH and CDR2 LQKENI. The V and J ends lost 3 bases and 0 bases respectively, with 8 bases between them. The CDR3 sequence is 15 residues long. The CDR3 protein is CASSPDYPNTGELFF. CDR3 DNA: TGTGCCAGCTCACCCGACTACCCGAACACCGGGGAGCTGTTTTTT.

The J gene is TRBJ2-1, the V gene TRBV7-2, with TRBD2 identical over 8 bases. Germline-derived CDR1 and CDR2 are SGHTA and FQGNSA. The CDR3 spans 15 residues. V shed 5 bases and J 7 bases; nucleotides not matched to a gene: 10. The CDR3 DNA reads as TGTGCCAGCAGCAAATCGGGAGGGCCCGTAAATGAGCAGTTCTTC. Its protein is CASSKSGGPVNEQFF.

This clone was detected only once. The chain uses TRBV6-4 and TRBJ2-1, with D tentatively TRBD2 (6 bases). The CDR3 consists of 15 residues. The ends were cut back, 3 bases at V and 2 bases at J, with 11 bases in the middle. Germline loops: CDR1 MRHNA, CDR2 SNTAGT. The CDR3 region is CASSDTGVAYNEQFF. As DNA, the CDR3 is TGTGCCAGCAGTGATACGGGAGTTGCCTACAATGAGCAGTTCTTC.

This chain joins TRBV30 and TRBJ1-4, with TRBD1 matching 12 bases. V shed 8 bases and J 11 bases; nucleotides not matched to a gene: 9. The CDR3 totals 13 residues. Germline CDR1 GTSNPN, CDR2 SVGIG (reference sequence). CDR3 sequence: CAASGTGGGKLFF. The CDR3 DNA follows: TGTGCCGCTTCCGGGACAGGGGGCGGGAAACTGTTTTTT.

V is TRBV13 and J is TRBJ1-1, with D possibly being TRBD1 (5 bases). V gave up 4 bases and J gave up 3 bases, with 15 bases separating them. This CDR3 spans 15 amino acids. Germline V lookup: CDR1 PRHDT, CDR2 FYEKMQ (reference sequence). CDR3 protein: CASSWGKAGDTEAFF. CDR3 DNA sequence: TGTGCCAGCAGCTGGGGGAAGGCCGGAGACACTGAAGCTTTCTTT.

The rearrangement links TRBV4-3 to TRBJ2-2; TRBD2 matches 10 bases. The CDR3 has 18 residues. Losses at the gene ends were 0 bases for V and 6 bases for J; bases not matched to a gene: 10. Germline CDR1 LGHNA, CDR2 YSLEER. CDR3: CASSQDFSLAGVAGELFF. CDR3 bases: TGCGCCAGCAGCCAAGATTTTTCCCTAGCGGGAGTTGCCGGGGAGCTGTTTTTT.

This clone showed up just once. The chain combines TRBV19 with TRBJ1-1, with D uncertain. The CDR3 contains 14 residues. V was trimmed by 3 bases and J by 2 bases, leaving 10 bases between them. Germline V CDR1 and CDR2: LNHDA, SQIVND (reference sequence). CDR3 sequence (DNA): TGTGCCAGTAGTATGTCGCAGGTTAACACTGAAGCTTTCTTT. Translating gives CASSMSQVNTEAFF.

The CDR3 region is CASGFGGWGEEAFF. CDR3 coding DNA: TGTGCCAGCGGATTCGGGGGGTGGGGAGAGGAAGCTTTCTTT. The chain joins TRBV6-5 to TRBJ1-1; a weak D match, TRBD1 (5 bases). From germline, CDR1 is MNHEY and CDR2 SVGAGI. V lost 8 bases, J lost 8 bases, and 21 bases lay in between. The CDR3 is made up of 14 amino acids.

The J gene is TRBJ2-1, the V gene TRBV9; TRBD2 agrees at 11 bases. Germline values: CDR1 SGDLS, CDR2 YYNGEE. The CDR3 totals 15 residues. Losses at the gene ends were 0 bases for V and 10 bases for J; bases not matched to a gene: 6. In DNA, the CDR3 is TGTGCCAGCAGCGTAGCACTAGCGGGAGCAAGAGAGCAGTTCTTC. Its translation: CASSVALAGAREQFF.

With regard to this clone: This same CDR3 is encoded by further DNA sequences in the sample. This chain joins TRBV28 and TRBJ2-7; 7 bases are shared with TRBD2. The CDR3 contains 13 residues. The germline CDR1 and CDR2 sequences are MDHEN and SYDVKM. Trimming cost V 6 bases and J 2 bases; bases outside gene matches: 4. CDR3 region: CASRAGVTYEQYF. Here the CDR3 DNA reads TGTGCCAGCAGGGCGGGAGTTACCTACGAGCAGTACTTC.

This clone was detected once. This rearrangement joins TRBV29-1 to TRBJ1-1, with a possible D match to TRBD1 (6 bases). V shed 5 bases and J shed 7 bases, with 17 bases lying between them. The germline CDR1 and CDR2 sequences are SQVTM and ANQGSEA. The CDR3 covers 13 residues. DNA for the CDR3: TGCAGCGTTCACCGGGACATCTATAATGAAGCTTTCTTT. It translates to CSVHRDIYNEAFF.

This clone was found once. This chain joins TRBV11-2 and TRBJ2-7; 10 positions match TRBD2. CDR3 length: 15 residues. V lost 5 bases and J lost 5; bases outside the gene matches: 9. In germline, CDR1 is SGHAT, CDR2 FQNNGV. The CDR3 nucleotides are TGTGCCAGCAGCGATCTTAGCGGGAGGATCAACGAGCAGTACTTC. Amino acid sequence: CASSDLSGRINEQYF. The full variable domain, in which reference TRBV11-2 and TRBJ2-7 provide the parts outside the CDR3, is EAGVAQSPRYKIIEKRQSVAFWCNPISGHATLYWYQQILGQGPKLLIQFQNNGVVDDSQLPKDRFSAERLKGVDSTLKIQPAKLEDSAVYLCASSDLSGRINEQYFGPGTRLTVT.

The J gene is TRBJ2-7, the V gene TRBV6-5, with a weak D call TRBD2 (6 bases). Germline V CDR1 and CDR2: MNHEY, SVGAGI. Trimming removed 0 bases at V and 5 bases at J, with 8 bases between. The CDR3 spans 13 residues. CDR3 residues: CASSYSEGHEQYF. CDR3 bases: TGTGCCAGCAGTTACTCGGAGGGCCACGAGCAGTACTTC.

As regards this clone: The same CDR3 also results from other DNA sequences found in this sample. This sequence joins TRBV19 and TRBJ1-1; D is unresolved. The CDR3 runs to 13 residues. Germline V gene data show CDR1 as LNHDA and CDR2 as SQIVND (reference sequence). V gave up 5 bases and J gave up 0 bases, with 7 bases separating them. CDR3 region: CASSRLMNTEAFF. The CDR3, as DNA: TGTGCCAGTAGTCGCCTCATGAACACTGAAGCTTTCTTT.

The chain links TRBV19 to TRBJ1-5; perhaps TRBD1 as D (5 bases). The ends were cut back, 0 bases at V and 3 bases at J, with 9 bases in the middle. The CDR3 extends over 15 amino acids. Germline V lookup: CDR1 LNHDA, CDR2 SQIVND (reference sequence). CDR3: CASSIDVQANQPQHF. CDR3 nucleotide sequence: TGTGCCAGTAGTATAGATGTACAGGCCAATCAGCCCCAGCATTTT.

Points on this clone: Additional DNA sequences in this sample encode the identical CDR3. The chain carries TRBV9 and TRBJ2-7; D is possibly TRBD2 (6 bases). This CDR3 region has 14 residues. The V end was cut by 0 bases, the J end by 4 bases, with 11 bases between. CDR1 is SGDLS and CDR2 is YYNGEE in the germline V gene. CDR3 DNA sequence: TGTGCCAGCAGCGTAGGAGCGGGCTTATACGAGCAGTACTTC. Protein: CASSVGAGLYEQYF.

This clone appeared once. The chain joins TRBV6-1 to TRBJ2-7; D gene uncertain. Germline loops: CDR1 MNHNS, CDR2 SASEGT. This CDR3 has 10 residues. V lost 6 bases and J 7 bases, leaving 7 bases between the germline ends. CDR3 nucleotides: TGTGCCAGCAGGGCCGGGGAGCAGTACTTC. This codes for CASRAGEQYF.

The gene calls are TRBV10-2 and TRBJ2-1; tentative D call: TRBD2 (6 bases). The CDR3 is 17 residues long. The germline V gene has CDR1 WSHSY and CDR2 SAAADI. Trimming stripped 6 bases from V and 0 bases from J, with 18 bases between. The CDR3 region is CASRHSSSGDSYNEQFF. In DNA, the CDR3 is TGCGCCAGCAGGCATAGTAGTAGCGGTGACTCCTACAATGAGCAGTTCTTC.